This is a list of T cell receptor beta chains from one sample in a study of post-analysis software for immune sequencing data. Each CDR3 protein is one row after TCRdb ran MiXCR on the PCR reads. Of roughly 650,000 distinct CDR3 sequences in the sample, approximately 60% are singletons; the top ten hold 11%. The sample consisted of blood. Receptors were obtained from a girl aged 2 to 10 with multiple sclerosis. The CDR3 runs from the conserved cysteine through the conserved F or W. D genes are given only for firm matches. For some rows the clone size is stated as once, few or many, or as a class when expanded; others skip it.

CDR3nt: TGTGCCAGCAGCCCATCAGGCTACATCACAGATACGCAGTATTTT
CDR3aa: CASSPSGYITDTQYF
d_gene: NA
v_gene: TRBV7-2
j_gene: TRBJ2-3
abundance: NA

CDR3nt: TGTGCCAGCAGTTCAGGGGGCGGGTTTGAGCAGTTCTTC
CDR3aa: CASSSGGGFEQFF
d_gene: TRBD1
v_gene: TRBV27
j_gene: TRBJ2-1
abundance: NA

CDR3nt: TGTGCCAGCAGTAGCAACCCCAGGGGGCGCAATCAGCCCCAGCATTTT
CDR3aa: CASSSNPRGRNQPQHF
d_gene: TRBD1
v_gene: TRBV12-3/TRBV12-4
j_gene: TRBJ1-5
abundance: NA

CDR3nt: TGTGCCAGCAGTGAAGGGTGGGAGACAGAGGACTACACCTTC
CDR3aa: CASSEGWETEDYTF
d_gene: NA
v_gene: TRBV25-1
j_gene: TRBJ1-2
abundance: NA

CDR3nt: TGTGCCAGCAGAACCCGACCGGGAACTAACTATGGCTACACCTTC
CDR3aa: CASRTRPGTNYGYTF
d_gene: NA
v_gene: TRBV2
j_gene: TRBJ1-2
abundance: once

CDR3nt: TGCAGCGCCATGCCGACAGGGAGGAACATTCAGTACTTC
CDR3aa: CSAMPTGRNIQYF
d_gene: NA
v_gene: TRBV29-1
j_gene: TRBJ2-4
abundance: few

CDR3nt: TGTGCCAGCGGTAGTAAGACAGGCACCCACGAGCAGTACTTC
CDR3aa: CASGSKTGTHEQYF
d_gene: NA
v_gene: TRBV6-5
j_gene: TRBJ2-7
abundance: NA

CDR3nt: TGTGCCAGCAGCCAGGGTTCCAATACGCAGTATTTT
CDR3aa: CASSQGSNTQYF
d_gene: NA
v_gene: TRBV7-2
j_gene: TRBJ2-3
abundance: few

CDR3nt: TGTGCCAGCAGCCAAGACCTGAGCTCCTACAATGAGCAGTTCTTC
CDR3aa: CASSQDLSSYNEQFF
d_gene: NA
v_gene: TRBV14
j_gene: TRBJ2-1
abundance: NA

CDR3nt: TGTGCCAGCAGTTACTCGCCCACCGACGACACCTATTACGAGCAGTACTTC
CDR3aa: CASSYSPTDDTYYEQYF
d_gene: NA
v_gene: TRBV6-2/TRBV6-3
j_gene: TRBJ2-7
abundance: few

CDR3nt: TGCAGTGCTCTACTTAGGACTAGCGGGACCTACGGGCAGTTCTTC
CDR3aa: CSALLRTSGTYGQFF
d_gene: TRBD2
v_gene: TRBV20-1
j_gene: TRBJ2-1
abundance: few

CDR3nt: TGTGCCAGCAGCTTAGCGTCTTTGGAACAGTTCTTC
CDR3aa: CASSLASLEQFF
d_gene: NA
v_gene: TRBV7-9
j_gene: TRBJ2-1
abundance: few

CDR3nt: TGTGCCAGCAGTTACAACGGGGTCTACAATGAGCAGTTCTTC
CDR3aa: CASSYNGVYNEQFF
d_gene: NA
v_gene: TRBV6-2/TRBV6-3
j_gene: TRBJ2-1
abundance: few

CDR3nt: TGTGCCAGCAGCTTCCAGGGGGGCGGCTACACCTTC
CDR3aa: CASSFQGGGYTF
d_gene: TRBD1
v_gene: TRBV7-9
j_gene: TRBJ1-2
abundance: NA

CDR3nt: TGTGCCAGCAGCCTCGACCACAGGGGAACCTACGAGCAGTACTTC
CDR3aa: CASSLDHRGTYEQYF
d_gene: TRBD1
v_gene: TRBV6-6
j_gene: TRBJ2-7
abundance: NA

CDR3nt: TGTGCCAGCAGTTTTGGGGGACAGGGGTCAAAAAACATTCAGTACTTC
CDR3aa: CASSFGGQGSKNIQYF
d_gene: TRBD1
v_gene: TRBV12-3/TRBV12-4
j_gene: TRBJ2-4
abundance: NA

CDR3nt: TGCGCCAGCAGCTTGGCTGGGGCGGGGCAGTTCTTC
CDR3aa: CASSLAGAGQFF
d_gene: NA
v_gene: TRBV5-1
j_gene: TRBJ2-1
abundance: NA

CDR3nt: TGCAGTGCGAACAGGGAAAACATTCAGTACTTC
CDR3aa: CSANRENIQYF
d_gene: NA
v_gene: TRBV20-1
j_gene: TRBJ2-4
abundance: NA

CDR3nt: TGCGCCAGCAGCTTGGATCTCCCTAGCTGGGATACGCAGTATTTT
CDR3aa: CASSLDLPSWDTQYF
d_gene: NA
v_gene: TRBV5-1
j_gene: TRBJ2-3
abundance: NA

CDR3nt: TGCAGCGTTGAAACCCCCTTGGAGACCCAGTACTTC
CDR3aa: CSVETPLETQYF
d_gene: NA
v_gene: TRBV29-1
j_gene: TRBJ2-5
abundance: NA

CDR3nt: TGTGCCAGCAGTTACTCGGGCAGGGGGTTCACAGATACGCAGTATTTT
CDR3aa: CASSYSGRGFTDTQYF
d_gene: TRBD1
v_gene: TRBV6-5
j_gene: TRBJ2-3
abundance: few

CDR3nt: TGCAGTGCTTATAGGGCGAGGGAAGAGACCCAGTACTTC
CDR3aa: CSAYRAREETQYF
d_gene: NA
v_gene: TRBV20-1
j_gene: TRBJ2-5
abundance: NA

CDR3nt: TGCGCCAGCAGCCAAGACGGCGGGACAGGGAACACTGAAGCTTTCTTT
CDR3aa: CASSQDGGTGNTEAFF
d_gene: TRBD1
v_gene: TRBV4-3
j_gene: TRBJ1-1
abundance: NA

CDR3nt: TGTGCCAGCAGTTACTCGAAGCCCGTTAACACCGGGGAGCTGTTTTTT
CDR3aa: CASSYSKPVNTGELFF
d_gene: NA
v_gene: TRBV6-5
j_gene: TRBJ2-2
abundance: NA

CDR3nt: TGCAGTGCCATTACTAGCGGGAGCAGGAATAGGATATACGAGCAGTACTTC
CDR3aa: CSAITSGSRNRIYEQYF
d_gene: TRBD2
v_gene: TRBV20-1
j_gene: TRBJ2-7
abundance: once

CDR3nt: TGCGCCAGCAGCGGCTTAGCGGGGAAACAGTTCTTC
CDR3aa: CASSGLAGKQFF
d_gene: TRBD2
v_gene: TRBV10-2
j_gene: TRBJ2-1
abundance: NA

CDR3nt: TGCGCCAGCAGCTTGGAACTAGCGGTGAAGTATGAGCAGTTCTTC
CDR3aa: CASSLELAVKYEQFF
d_gene: TRBD2
v_gene: TRBV5-1
j_gene: TRBJ2-1
abundance: NA

CDR3nt: TGTGCCAGCAGCCCCCGGAGAGCGGGGGACTACAATGAGCAGTTCTTC
CDR3aa: CASSPRRAGDYNEQFF
d_gene: TRBD2
v_gene: TRBV7-9
j_gene: TRBJ2-1
abundance: NA

CDR3nt: TGTGCCAGCGTGCGGGAGGCTACAGATACGCAGTATTTT
CDR3aa: CASVREATDTQYF
d_gene: TRBD2
v_gene: TRBV12-3/TRBV12-4
j_gene: TRBJ2-3
abundance: NA

CDR3nt: TGTGCCAGCAGCGTAGAAAGGAGCGGGAGGGGAGATACGCAGTATTTT
CDR3aa: CASSVERSGRGDTQYF
d_gene: TRBD2
v_gene: TRBV9
j_gene: TRBJ2-3
abundance: once

CDR3nt: TGTGCCAGCAGTTTAATAGGAGAGACCCAGTACTTC
CDR3aa: CASSLIGETQYF
d_gene: NA
v_gene: TRBV12-3/TRBV12-4
j_gene: TRBJ2-5
abundance: many

CDR3nt: TGTGCCAGCAGCGTAAGGGCAGGGTTGAACACTGAAGCTTTCTTT
CDR3aa: CASSVRAGLNTEAFF
d_gene: NA
v_gene: TRBV9
j_gene: TRBJ1-1
abundance: once

CDR3nt: TGTGCCAGCAGTTTGCTAGCGGGAGGGCTGGGGGAGACCCAGTACTTC
CDR3aa: CASSLLAGGLGETQYF
d_gene: TRBD2
v_gene: TRBV6-5
j_gene: TRBJ2-5
abundance: NA

CDR3nt: TGTGCCATCAGTGACCCGGTAATAGCCTACAATGAGCAGTTCTTC
CDR3aa: CAISDPVIAYNEQFF
d_gene: NA
v_gene: TRBV10-3
j_gene: TRBJ2-1
abundance: NA

CDR3nt: TGCAGTGCTAGAGGGGCAGGGCCCCACGAGCAGTTCTTC
CDR3aa: CSARGAGPHEQFF
d_gene: NA
v_gene: TRBV20-1
j_gene: TRBJ2-1
abundance: few

CDR3nt: TGTGCCAGCAGTCCCATGGGGAACGAGACCCAGTACTTC
CDR3aa: CASSPMGNETQYF
d_gene: NA
v_gene: TRBV7-9
j_gene: TRBJ2-5
abundance: NA

CDR3nt: TGCAGTGCTAGACCTCTCATCGGCGTTTACACAGATACGCAGTATTTT
CDR3aa: CSARPLIGVYTDTQYF
d_gene: NA
v_gene: TRBV20-1
j_gene: TRBJ2-3
abundance: few

CDR3nt: TGTGCCAGCAGCGACCGGAGCTCCTATAATTCACCCCTCCACTTT
CDR3aa: CASSDRSSYNSPLHF
d_gene: NA
v_gene: TRBV7-6
j_gene: TRBJ1-6
abundance: NA

CDR3nt: TGCAGCGTTGAAGTTGGGTTCGCGGGCTACGAGCAGTACTTC
CDR3aa: CSVEVGFAGYEQYF
d_gene: NA
v_gene: TRBV29-1
j_gene: TRBJ2-7
abundance: NA

CDR3nt: TGCAGTGCGGGTACCCGCGGGGGAGGGTATAACGGGGAGCTGTTTTTT
CDR3aa: CSAGTRGGGYNGELFF
d_gene: TRBD2
v_gene: TRBV20-1
j_gene: TRBJ2-2
abundance: NA

CDR3nt: TGTGCCAGCAGCTTAGGGGGGCACATTCAGTACTTC
CDR3aa: CASSLGGHIQYF
d_gene: NA
v_gene: TRBV7-2
j_gene: TRBJ2-4
abundance: NA

CDR3nt: TGTGCCAGCAGCTTAGAGGGACAGGGATTTCGCACAGATACGCAGTATTTT
CDR3aa: CASSLEGQGFRTDTQYF
d_gene: TRBD1
v_gene: TRBV11-2
j_gene: TRBJ2-3
abundance: NA

CDR3nt: TGTGCCAGCAACCCCGTCATAATCGGGGGCGGCTACACCTTC
CDR3aa: CASNPVIIGGGYTF
d_gene: NA
v_gene: TRBV12-3/TRBV12-4
j_gene: TRBJ1-2
abundance: NA

CDR3nt: TGCAGCGCTCTCGGCGGGGAGAATGGCTACACCTTC
CDR3aa: CSALGGENGYTF
d_gene: NA
v_gene: TRBV29-1
j_gene: TRBJ1-2
abundance: NA

CDR3nt: TGTGCCAGCAGCCCGCGACAGGGTATGTCCTACAATGAGCAGTTCTTC
CDR3aa: CASSPRQGMSYNEQFF
d_gene: TRBD1
v_gene: TRBV7-9
j_gene: TRBJ2-1
abundance: few

CDR3nt: TGTGCCAGCAGGGGGCCGGGTGGCTACACCTTC
CDR3aa: CASRGPGGYTF
d_gene: NA
v_gene: TRBV6-5
j_gene: TRBJ1-2
abundance: NA

CDR3nt: TGCAGTGCGAACAGGGGTAGCGGTGAAAAACTGTTTTTT
CDR3aa: CSANRGSGEKLFF
d_gene: TRBD1
v_gene: TRBV20-1
j_gene: TRBJ1-4
abundance: NA

CDR3nt: TGTGCCAGCACCAAGGGGGGCACCGACTACGAGCAGTACTTC
CDR3aa: CASTKGGTDYEQYF
d_gene: NA
v_gene: TRBV6-1
j_gene: TRBJ2-7
abundance: NA

CDR3nt: TGCAGTGCTAGAGATCTTAGCGGGAGAGGCTACGAGCGGTACTTC
CDR3aa: CSARDLSGRGYERYF
d_gene: TRBD2
v_gene: TRBV20-1
j_gene: TRBJ2-7
abundance: NA

CDR3nt: TGTGCCAGCAGCCTGGGACAGGGAGACATAGAGACCCAGTACTTC
CDR3aa: CASSLGQGDIETQYF
d_gene: TRBD1
v_gene: TRBV11-2
j_gene: TRBJ2-5
abundance: NA